The entry below describes one T cell receptor beta chain. TCRdb's copy holds only in-frame clones and misses some; the assay was immunoSEQ multiplex PCR. The sample carries roughly 760,000 clones, 74% recorded once. Germline V lookup: CDR1 SGHRS, CDR2 YFSETQ. V gave up 4 bases and J gave up 4 bases; unmatched junction bases: 10. The CDR3 spans 16 residues. The sample belongs to a study of shared clonotypes between healthy human individuals. What was sequenced was memory CD4+ T cells sorted from blood. Subset given: CD45RA-negative fraction. The genes are TRBV5-1 and TRBJ1-2; 10 bases align to TRBD1. The receptor's source is a woman aged 30 to 39 in good health. The CDR3 spells CASSASTGGSGYGYTF. CDR3 sequence (DNA): TGCGCCAGCAGCGCATCGACAGGGGGCTCAGGCTATGGCTACACCTTC.